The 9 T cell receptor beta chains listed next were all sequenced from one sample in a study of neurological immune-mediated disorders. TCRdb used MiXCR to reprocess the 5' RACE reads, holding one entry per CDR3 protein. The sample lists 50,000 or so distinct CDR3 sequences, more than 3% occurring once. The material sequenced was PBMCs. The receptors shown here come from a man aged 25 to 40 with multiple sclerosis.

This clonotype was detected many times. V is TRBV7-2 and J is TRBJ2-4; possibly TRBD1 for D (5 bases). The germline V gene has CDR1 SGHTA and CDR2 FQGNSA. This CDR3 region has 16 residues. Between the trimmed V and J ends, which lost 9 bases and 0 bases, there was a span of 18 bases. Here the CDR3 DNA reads TGTGCCAGTACTGAACAGGCCGGCCTAGCCAAAAACATTCAGTACTTC. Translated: CASTEQAGLAKNIQYF.

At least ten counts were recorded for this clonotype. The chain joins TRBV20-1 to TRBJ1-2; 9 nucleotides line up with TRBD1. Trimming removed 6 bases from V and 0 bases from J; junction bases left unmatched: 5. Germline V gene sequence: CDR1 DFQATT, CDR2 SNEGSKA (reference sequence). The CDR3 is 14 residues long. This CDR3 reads CSARRTGANYGYTF. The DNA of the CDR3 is TGCAGTGCGAGAAGGACAGGGGCTAACTATGGCTACACCTTC.

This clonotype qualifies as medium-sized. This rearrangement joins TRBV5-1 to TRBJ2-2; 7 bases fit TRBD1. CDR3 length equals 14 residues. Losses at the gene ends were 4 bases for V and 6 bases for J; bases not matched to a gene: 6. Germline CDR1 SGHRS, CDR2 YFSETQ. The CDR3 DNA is TGCGCCAGCAGCGTCGGACAGGTAGCCGGGGAGCTGTTTTTT. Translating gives CASSVGQVAGELFF.

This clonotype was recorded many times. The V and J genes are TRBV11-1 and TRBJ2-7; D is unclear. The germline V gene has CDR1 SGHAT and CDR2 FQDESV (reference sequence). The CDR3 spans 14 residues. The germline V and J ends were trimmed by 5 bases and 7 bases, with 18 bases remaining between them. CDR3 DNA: TGTGCCAGCAGCCCGGACCGCCTCACCGGGGAGCAGTACTTC. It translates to CASSPDRLTGEQYF.

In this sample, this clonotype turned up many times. Here the CDR3 DNA reads TGCGCCAGCAGCTTGGAGGGGGTTGAGCAGTTCTTC. Translating gives CASSLEGVEQFF. V gene TRBV5-1 combines with J gene TRBJ2-1; possibly TRBD1 for D (6 bases). Per germline, CDR1 SGHRS and CDR2 YFSETQ. CDR3 size: 12 residues. The V end lost 0 bases, the J end lost 9 bases, and 7 bases lay between the germline ends.

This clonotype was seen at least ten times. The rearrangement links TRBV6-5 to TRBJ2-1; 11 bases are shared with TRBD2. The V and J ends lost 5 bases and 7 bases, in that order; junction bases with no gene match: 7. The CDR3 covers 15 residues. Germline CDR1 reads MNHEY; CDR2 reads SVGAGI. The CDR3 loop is CASSIGLAGGNEQFF. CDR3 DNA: TGTGCCAGCAGTATAGGACTAGCGGGCGGGAATGAGCAGTTCTTC.

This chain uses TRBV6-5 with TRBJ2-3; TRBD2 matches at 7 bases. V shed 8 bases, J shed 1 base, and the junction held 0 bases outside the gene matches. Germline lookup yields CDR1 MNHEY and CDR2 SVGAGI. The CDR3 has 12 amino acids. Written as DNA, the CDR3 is TGTGCCAGCCGGGGGGGCACAGATACGCAGTATTTT. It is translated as CASRGGTDTQYF.

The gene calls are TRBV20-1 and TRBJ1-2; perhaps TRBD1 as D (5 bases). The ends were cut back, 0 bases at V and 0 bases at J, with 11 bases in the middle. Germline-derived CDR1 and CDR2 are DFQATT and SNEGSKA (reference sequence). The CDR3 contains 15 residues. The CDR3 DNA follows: TGCAGTGCTAGAGATACGCGGACAACTAACTATGGCTACACCTTC. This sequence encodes CSARDTRTTNYGYTF.

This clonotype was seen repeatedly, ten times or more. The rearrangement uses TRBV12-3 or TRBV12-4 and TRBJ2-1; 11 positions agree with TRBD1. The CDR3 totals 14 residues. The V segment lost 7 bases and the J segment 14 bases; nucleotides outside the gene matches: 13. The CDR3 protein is CASTLRTGGLEKFF. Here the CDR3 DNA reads TGTGCCAGCACCCTCAGGACAGGGGGCTTGGAGAAGTTCTTC.